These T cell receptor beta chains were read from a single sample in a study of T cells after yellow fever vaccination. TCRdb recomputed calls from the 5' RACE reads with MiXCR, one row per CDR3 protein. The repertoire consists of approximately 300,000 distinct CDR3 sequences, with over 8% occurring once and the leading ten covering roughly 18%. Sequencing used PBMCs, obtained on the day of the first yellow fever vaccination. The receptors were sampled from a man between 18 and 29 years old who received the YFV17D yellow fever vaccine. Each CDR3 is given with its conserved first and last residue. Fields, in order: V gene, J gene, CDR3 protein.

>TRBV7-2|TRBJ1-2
CASSLPEGHYGYTF
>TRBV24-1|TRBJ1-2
CATSAAGEDYGYTF
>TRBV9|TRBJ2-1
CASRETYLTDEQFF
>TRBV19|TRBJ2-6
CASSIGVSGANVLTF
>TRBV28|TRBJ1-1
CASSLWGGLLNTEAFF
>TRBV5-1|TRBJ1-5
CASSLVTGAQPQHF
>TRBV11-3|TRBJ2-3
CASSFDGTTDTQYF
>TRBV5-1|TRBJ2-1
CASTGGRVSYNEQFF
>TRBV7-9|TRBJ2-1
CASSAPGQENNEQFF
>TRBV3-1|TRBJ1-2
CASSQDPGLVGIYGYTF
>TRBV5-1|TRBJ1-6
CASSDGTESSYNSPLHF
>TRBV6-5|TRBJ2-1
CASSYSGTGVYNEQFF
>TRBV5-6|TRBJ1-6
CASSPTGRDSPLHF
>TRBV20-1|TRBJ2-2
CSAMGQANTGELFF
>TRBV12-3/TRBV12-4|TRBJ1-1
CASRLSVDAFF
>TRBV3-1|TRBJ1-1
CASSQVFKVTGPNTEAFF
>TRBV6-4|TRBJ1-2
CASSEEQGANGYTF
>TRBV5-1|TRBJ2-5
CASSIGLAGAQETQYF
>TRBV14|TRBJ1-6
CASSQDALEGTLHF
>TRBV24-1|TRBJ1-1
CALRGGTEAFF
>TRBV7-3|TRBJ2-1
CASSDPDRGEQFF
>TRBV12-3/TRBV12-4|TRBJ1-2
CASSHDRDYGYTF
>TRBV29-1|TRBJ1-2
CSVGGGVGLDYGYTF